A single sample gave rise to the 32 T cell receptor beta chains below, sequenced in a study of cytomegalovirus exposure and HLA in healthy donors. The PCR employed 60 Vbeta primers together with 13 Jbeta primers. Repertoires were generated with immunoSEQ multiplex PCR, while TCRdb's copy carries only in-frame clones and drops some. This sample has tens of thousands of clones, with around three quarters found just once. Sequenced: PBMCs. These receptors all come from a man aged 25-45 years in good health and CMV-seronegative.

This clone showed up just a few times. CDR3 residues: CASSISGSYNEQFF. CDR3 in DNA: TGTGCCAGCAGCATTAGCGGTAGCTACAATGAGCAGTTCTTC. The chain uses TRBV9 and TRBJ2-1; perhaps TRBD2 as D (6 bases). CDR3 length: 14 residues. Trimming left V 4 bases short and J 3 bases short, with 11 bases between. Germline V gene data show CDR1 as SGDLS and CDR2 as YYNGEE.

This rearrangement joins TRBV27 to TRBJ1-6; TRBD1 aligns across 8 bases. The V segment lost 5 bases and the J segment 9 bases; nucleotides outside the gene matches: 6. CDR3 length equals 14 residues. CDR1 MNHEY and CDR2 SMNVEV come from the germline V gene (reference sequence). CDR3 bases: TGTGCCAGCAGTATAGACAGGGGAAGTTCACCCCTCCACTTT. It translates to CASSIDRGSSPLHF.

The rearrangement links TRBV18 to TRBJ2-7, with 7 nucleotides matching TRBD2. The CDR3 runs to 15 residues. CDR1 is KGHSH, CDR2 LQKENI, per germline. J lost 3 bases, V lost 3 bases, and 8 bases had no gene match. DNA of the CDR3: TGTGCCAGCTCACCCGGGGAGGGTGGTGGCTACGAGCAGTACTTC. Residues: CASSPGEGGGYEQYF.

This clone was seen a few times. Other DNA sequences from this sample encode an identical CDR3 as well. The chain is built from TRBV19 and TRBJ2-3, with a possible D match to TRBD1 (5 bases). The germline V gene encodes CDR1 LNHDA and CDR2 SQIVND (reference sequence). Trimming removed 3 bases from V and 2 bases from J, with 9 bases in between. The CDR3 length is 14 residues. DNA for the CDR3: TGTGCCAGTAGTATGGGGCGGTACACAGATACGCAGTATTTT. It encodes CASSMGRYTDTQYF.

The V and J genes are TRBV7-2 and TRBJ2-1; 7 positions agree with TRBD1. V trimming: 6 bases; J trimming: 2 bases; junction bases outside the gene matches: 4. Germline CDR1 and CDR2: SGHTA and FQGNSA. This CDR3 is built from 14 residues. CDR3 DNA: TGTGCCAGCAGTACCGGGACAGCCTACAATGAGCAGTTCTTC. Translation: CASSTGTAYNEQFF.

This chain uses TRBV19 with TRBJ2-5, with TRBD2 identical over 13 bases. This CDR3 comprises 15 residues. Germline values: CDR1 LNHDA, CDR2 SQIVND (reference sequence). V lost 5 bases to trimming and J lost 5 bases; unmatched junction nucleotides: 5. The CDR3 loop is CASSPQTSGGETQYF. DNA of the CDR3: TGTGCCAGTAGTCCCCAGACTAGCGGGGGGGAGACCCAGTACTTC.

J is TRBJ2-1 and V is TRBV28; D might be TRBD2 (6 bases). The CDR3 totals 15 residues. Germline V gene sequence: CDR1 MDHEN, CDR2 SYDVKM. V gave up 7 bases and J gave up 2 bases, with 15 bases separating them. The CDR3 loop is CASTLGGSAYNEQFF. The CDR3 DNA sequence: TGTGCCAGCACCCTGGGGGGTTCTGCCTACAATGAGCAGTTCTTC.

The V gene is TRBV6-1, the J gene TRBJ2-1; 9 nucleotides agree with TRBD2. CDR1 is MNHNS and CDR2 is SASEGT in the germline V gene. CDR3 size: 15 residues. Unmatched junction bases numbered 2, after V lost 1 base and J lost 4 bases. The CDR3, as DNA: TGTGCCAGCAGTGAAGGGACTAGCGTATACAATGAGCAGTTCTTC. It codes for CASSEGTSVYNEQFF.

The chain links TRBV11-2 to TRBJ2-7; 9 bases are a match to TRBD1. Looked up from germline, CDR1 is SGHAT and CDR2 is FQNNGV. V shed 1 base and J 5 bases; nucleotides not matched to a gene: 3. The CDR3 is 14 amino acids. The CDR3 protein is CASSLAQGAHEQYF. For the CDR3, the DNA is TGTGCCAGCAGCTTAGCACAGGGGGCCCACGAGCAGTACTTC.

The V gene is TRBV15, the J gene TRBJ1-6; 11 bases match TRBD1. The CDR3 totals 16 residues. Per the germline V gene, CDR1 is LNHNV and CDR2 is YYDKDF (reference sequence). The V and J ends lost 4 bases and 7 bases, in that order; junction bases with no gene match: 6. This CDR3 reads CATSKGQGAGNSPLHF. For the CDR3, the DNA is TGTGCCACCAGCAAAGGACAGGGGGCCGGGAATTCACCCCTCCACTTT.

The CDR3 region is CASTLYTEAFF. The CDR3 DNA reads as TGTGCCAGTACCCTTTACACTGAAGCTTTCTTT. V and J are TRBV19 and TRBJ1-1; D is unresolved. The ends were cut back, 7 bases at V and 3 bases at J, with 6 bases in the middle. Germline V CDR1 and CDR2: LNHDA, SQIVND (reference sequence). The CDR3 totals 11 residues.

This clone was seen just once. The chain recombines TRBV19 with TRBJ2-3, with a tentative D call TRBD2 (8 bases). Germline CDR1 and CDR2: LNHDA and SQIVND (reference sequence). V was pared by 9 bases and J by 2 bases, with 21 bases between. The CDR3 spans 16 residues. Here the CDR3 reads CASRGGQGVPTDTQYF. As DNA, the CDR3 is TGTGCCAGCCGGGGGGGGCAGGGGGTTCCCACAGATACGCAGTATTTT.

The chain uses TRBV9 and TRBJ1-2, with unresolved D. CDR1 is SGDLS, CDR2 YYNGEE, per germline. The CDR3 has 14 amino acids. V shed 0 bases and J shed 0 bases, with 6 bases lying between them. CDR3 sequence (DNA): TGTGCCAGCAGCGTAGGTAAAACTAACTATGGCTACACCTTC. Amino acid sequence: CASSVGKTNYGYTF.

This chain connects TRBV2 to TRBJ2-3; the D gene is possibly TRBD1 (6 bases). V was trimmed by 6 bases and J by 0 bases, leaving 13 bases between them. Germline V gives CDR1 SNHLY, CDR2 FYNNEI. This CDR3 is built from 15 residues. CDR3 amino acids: CASRRGGASTDTQYF. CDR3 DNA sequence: TGTGCCAGCAGGAGAGGGGGAGCTAGCACAGATACGCAGTATTTT.

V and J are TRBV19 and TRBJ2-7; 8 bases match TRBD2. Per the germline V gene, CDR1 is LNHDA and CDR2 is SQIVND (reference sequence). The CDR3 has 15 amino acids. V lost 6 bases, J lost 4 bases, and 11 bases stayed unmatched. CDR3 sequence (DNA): TGTGCCAGTAGCTCCTTGTCGGGGGGGCAGTACGAGCAGTACTTC. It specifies CASSSLSGGQYEQYF.

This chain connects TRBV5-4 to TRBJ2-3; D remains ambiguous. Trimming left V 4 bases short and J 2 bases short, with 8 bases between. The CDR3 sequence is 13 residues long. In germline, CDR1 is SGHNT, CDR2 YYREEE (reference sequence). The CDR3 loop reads CASSLDSTDTQYF. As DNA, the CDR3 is TGTGCCAGCAGCCTCGACTCCACAGATACGCAGTATTTT.

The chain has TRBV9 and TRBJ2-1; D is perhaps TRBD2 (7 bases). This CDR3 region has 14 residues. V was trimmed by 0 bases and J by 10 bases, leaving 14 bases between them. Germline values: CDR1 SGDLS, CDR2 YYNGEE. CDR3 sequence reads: CASSVGGASGEQFF. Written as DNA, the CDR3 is TGTGCCAGCAGCGTAGGGGGGGCTAGCGGCGAGCAGTTCTTC.

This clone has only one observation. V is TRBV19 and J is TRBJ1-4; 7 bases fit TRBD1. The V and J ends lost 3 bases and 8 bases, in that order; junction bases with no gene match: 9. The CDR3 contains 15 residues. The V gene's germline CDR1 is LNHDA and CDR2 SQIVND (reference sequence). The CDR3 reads CASSMVDRRNEKLFF. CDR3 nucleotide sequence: TGTGCCAGTAGTATGGTGGACAGGCGTAACGAAAAACTGTTTTTT.

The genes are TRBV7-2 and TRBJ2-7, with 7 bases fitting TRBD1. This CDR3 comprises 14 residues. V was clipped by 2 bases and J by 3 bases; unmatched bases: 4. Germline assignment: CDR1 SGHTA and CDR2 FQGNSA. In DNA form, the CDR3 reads TGTGCCAGCAGCTTAAAGGGACAGAACTACGAGCAGTACTTC. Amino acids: CASSLKGQNYEQYF.

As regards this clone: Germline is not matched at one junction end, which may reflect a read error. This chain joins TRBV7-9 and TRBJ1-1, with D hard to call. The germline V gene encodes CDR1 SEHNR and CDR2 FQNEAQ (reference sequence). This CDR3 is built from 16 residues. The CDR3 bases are TGTTCCAGCAGCTCTCCCTCGGCCGTGGGCTTTGCTGAAGCTTTCTTT. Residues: CSSSSPSAVGFAEAFF.

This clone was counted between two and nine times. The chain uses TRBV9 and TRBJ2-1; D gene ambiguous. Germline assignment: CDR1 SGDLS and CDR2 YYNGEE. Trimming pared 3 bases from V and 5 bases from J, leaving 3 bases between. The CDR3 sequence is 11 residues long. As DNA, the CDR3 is TGTGCCAGCAGCGGCGACAATGAGCAGTTCTTC. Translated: CASSGDNEQFF.

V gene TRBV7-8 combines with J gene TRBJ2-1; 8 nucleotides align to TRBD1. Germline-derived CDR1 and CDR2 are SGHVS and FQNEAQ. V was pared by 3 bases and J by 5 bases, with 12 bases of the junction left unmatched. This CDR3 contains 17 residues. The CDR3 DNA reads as TGTGCCAGCAGCTTCGAGATCCGGGACAGGAGGCACAATGAGCAGTTCTTC. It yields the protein CASSFEIRDRRHNEQFF.

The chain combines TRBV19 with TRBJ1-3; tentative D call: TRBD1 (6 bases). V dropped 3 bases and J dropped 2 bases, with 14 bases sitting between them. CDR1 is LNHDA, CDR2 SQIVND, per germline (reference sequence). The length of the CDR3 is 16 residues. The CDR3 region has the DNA TGTGCCAGTAGTATCATGGCAGGGGATCCTGGAAACACCATATATTTT. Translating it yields CASSIMAGDPGNTIYF.

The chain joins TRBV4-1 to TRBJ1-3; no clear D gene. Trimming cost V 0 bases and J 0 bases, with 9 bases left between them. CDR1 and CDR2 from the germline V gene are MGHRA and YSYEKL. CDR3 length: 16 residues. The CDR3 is CASSQDFRSSGNTIYF. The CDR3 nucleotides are TGCGCCAGCAGCCAAGATTTTAGAAGCTCTGGAAACACCATATATTTT.

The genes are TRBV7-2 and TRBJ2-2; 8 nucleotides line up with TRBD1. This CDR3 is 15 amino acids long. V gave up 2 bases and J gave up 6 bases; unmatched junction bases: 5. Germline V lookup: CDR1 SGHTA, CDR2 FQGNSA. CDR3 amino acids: CASSLQGAIPGELFF. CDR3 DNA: TGTGCCAGCAGCTTACAGGGGGCCATCCCCGGGGAGCTGTTTTTT.

For the CDR3, the DNA is TGTGCCAGCAGTTTCCAGAGACTCGACAGAAGTTACTCCTACGAGCAGTACTTC. It translates to CASSFQRLDRSYSYEQYF. The chain employs TRBV27 and TRBJ2-7, with a weak D call TRBD1 (5 bases). This CDR3 is built from 18 residues. CDR1 is MNHEY and CDR2 is SMNVEV in the germline V gene (reference sequence). Trimming stripped 3 bases from V and 0 bases from J, with 21 bases between.

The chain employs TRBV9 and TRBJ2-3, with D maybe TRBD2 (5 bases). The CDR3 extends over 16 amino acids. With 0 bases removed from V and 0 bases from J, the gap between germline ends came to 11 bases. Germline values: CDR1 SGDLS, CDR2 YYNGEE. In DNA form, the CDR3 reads TGTGCCAGCAGCGTAGCCGGTGGGAGTAGCACAGATACGCAGTATTTT. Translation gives CASSVAGGSSTDTQYF.

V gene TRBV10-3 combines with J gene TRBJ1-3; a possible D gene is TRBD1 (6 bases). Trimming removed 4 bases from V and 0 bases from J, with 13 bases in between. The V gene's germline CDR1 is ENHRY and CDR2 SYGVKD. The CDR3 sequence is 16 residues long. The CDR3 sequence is CAISVDSSNSGNTIYF. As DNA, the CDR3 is TGTGCCATCAGTGTGGACAGCAGTAACTCTGGAAACACCATATATTTT.

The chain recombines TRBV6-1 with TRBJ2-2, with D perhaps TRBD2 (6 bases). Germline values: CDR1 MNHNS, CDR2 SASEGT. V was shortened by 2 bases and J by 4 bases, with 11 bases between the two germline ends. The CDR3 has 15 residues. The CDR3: CASSEIRGTTGELFF. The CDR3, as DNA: TGTGCCAGCAGTGAAATACGGGGGACCACCGGGGAGCTGTTTTTT.

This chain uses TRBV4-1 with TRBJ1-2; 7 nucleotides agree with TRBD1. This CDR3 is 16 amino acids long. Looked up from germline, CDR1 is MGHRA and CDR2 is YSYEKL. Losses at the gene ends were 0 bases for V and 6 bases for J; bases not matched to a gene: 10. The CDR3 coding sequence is TGCGCCAGCAGCCAAGATGCGGCAGGGGGTTTAAATGGCTACACCTTC. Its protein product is CASSQDAAGGLNGYTF.

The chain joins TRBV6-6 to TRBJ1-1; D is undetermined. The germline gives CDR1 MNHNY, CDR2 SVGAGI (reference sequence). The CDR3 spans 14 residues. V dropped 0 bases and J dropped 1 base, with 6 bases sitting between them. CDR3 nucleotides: TGTGCCAGCAGTTACTCCGCCGGGAACACTGAAGCTTTCTTT. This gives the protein CASSYSAGNTEAFF.

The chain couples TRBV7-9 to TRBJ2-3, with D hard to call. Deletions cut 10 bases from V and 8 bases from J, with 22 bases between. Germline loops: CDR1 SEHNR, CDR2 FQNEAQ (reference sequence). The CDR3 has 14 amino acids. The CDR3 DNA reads TGTGCCACCACTTCAATGACAACAGATCGTACGCAGTATTTT. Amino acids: CATTSMTTDRTQYF. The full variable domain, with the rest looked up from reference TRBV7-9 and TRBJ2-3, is DTGVSQNPRHKITKRGQNVTFRCDPISEHNRLYWYRQTLGQGPEFLTYFQNEAQLEKSRLLSDRFSAERPKGSFSTLEIQRTEQGDSAMYLCATTSMTTDRTQYFGPGTRLTVL.